One sample yielded the 24 T cell receptor beta chains listed below, sequenced in a study of OX40 agonist ivuxolimab in advanced cancers. Sequenced by immunoSEQ multiplex PCR; TCRdb stores in-frame clones only, minus some. The data hold approximately 28,000 clones, with 65% to 85% observed a single time. The input for sequencing was CD4+ or CD8+ T cells sorted from blood, taken in a trial of the OX40 agonist ivuxolimab. All receptors come from an adult with an advanced solid tumor such as melanoma, head and neck, liver or kidney cancer.

This clone was observed once. The rearrangement links TRBV6-4 to TRBJ1-5, with 7 bases fitting TRBD1. With 6 bases clipped from V and 7 bases from J, the junction kept 15 bases outside the gene matches. The V gene's germline CDR1 is MRHNA and CDR2 SNTAGT. This CDR3 region has 16 residues. This CDR3 reads CASSGTVILRVQPQHF. The CDR3 nucleotides read TGTGCCAGCAGCGGGACAGTGATCCTAAGGGTCCAGCCCCAGCATTTT.

This clone was observed once. The chain links TRBV7-9 to TRBJ2-7; D call uncertain. V was pared by 9 bases and J by 1 base, with 13 bases between. The CDR3 is 13 amino acids. CDR1 and CDR2 from the germline V gene are SEHNR and FQNEAQ (reference sequence). CDR3 loop: CASSEPKSYEQYF. The CDR3 region has the DNA TGTGCCAGTTCGGAACCAAAGTCCTACGAGCAGTACTTC. The complete variable domain, with remaining parts taken from reference TRBV7-9 and TRBJ2-7, reads DTGVSQNPRHKITKRGQNVTFRCDPISEHNRLYWYRQTLGQGPEFLTYFQNEAQLEKSRLLSDRFSAERPKGSFSTLEIQRTEQGDSAMYLCASSEPKSYEQYFGPGTRLTVT.

This chain connects TRBV9 to TRBJ1-4; tentatively, D is TRBD1 (6 bases). V was pared by 0 bases and J by 8 bases, with 11 bases between. The germline gives CDR1 SGDLS, CDR2 YYNGEE. The CDR3 length is 14 residues. The CDR3 region is CASSVGDTPEKLFF. The CDR3 nucleotides read TGTGCCAGCAGCGTAGGGGACACACCGGAAAAACTGTTTTTT.

This clone was counted a few times. The CDR3 nucleotides read TGTGCCAGCAGCTTGGAGGCCTCCAACATCGCTGAAGCTTTCTTT. Protein sequence: CASSLEASNIAEAFF. The chain uses TRBV5-6 and TRBJ1-1; the D is unclear. The germline V gene encodes CDR1 SGHDT and CDR2 YYEEEE. CDR3 length equals 15 residues. V shed 0 bases and J shed 6 bases, with 15 bases lying between them.

CDR3 DNA: TGCGCCAGCAGCCAAGACCCAGATCAGCCCCAGCATTTT. It specifies CASSQDPDQPQHF. The chain has TRBV4-3 and TRBJ1-5; no firm D call. The CDR3 covers 13 residues. Trimming took 0 bases from V and 5 from J, leaving 5 bases between them. Germline assignment: CDR1 LGHNA and CDR2 YSLEER.

Only one count was recorded for this clone. This chain links TRBV7-9 with TRBJ2-7, with TRBD2 identical over 12 bases. Germline values: CDR1 SEHNR, CDR2 FQNEAQ (reference sequence). Losses at the gene ends were 5 bases for V and 2 bases for J; bases not matched to a gene: 10. The CDR3 spans 17 residues. CDR3 residues: CASSPRSGLAGPYEQYF. In DNA, the CDR3 is TGTGCCAGCAGCCCTAGATCCGGACTAGCGGGGCCCTACGAGCAGTACTTC.

This clone was picked up one time. J is TRBJ2-7 and V is TRBV4-1; D is unclear. Trimming cost V 0 bases and J 3 bases, with 9 bases left between them. This CDR3 is built from 14 residues. Germline CDR1 MGHRA, CDR2 YSYEKL. CDR3 residues: CASSQDATSYEQYF. The DNA of the CDR3 is TGCGCCAGCAGCCAAGATGCGACCAGCTACGAGCAGTACTTC.

The rearrangement joins TRBV6-6 to TRBJ2-1; TRBD1 matches 9 bases. Germline V gene data show CDR1 as MNHNY and CDR2 as SVGAGI (reference sequence). Trimming removed 4 bases from V and 6 bases from J; junction bases left unmatched: 4. CDR3 length: 14 amino acids. CDR3 nucleotide sequence: TGTGCCAGCAGTTCCGGACAGGGGAGCAATGAGCAGTTCTTC. Its translation is CASSSGQGSNEQFF.

This rearrangement joins TRBV28 to TRBJ1-4; D gene unclear. This CDR3 contains 14 residues. CDR1 MDHEN and CDR2 SYDVKM come from the germline V gene. Trimming took 5 bases from V and 6 from J, leaving 13 bases between them. The CDR3 sequence: CASSPRSRDEKLFF. DNA of the CDR3: TGTGCCAGCAGTCCCCGGTCCCGGGATGAAAAACTGTTTTTT.

This chain joins TRBV27 and TRBJ2-3; D might be TRBD2 (6 bases). Germline V gene data show CDR1 as MNHEY and CDR2 as SMNVEV (reference sequence). With 2 bases removed from V and 6 bases from J, the gap between germline ends came to 15 bases. The CDR3 loop spans 15 amino acids. CDR3 region: CASSLVPGVGDTQYF. CDR3 in DNA: TGTGCCAGCAGTTTAGTACCGGGAGTGGGGGATACGCAGTATTTT.

The chain has TRBV19 and TRBJ2-7, with D perhaps matching TRBD1 (5 bases). The V end lost 0 bases, the J end lost 3 bases, and 6 bases lay between the germline ends. Germline-derived CDR1 and CDR2 are LNHDA and SQIVND (reference sequence). The CDR3 extends over 13 amino acids. CDR3 sequence reads: CASSIEGLYEQYF. The CDR3 DNA reads TGTGCCAGTAGTATAGAGGGGCTCTACGAGCAGTACTTC.

The table lists this clone with a count of one. The chain joins TRBV13 to TRBJ2-1; 10 bases map to TRBD2. This CDR3 comprises 17 residues. Looked up from germline, CDR1 is PRHDT and CDR2 is FYEKMQ (reference sequence). Germline trimming cut 0 bases from V and 3 bases from J; bases unmatched to any gene: 5. DNA of the CDR3: TGTGCCAGCAGCTTAGGGCTAGCGGGAGAGGACTACAATGAGCAGTTCTTC. It encodes CASSLGLAGEDYNEQFF.

The rearrangement joins TRBV2 to TRBJ2-1, with 9 bases fitting TRBD1. V lost 8 bases, J lost 7 bases, and 9 bases stayed unmatched. This CDR3 has 14 residues. Germline V gene sequence: CDR1 SNHLY, CDR2 FYNNEI. The CDR3 DNA follows: TGTGCCAGCCACCCCGGGACAGGGCTGAATGAGCAGTTCTTC. Amino acid sequence: CASHPGTGLNEQFF. Full variable domain (remainder filled in from reference TRBV2 and TRBJ2-1): EPEVTQTPSHQVTQMGQEVILRCVPISNHLYFYWYRQILGQKVEFLVSFYNNEISEKSEIFDDQFSVERPDGSNFTLKIRSTKLEDSAMYFCASHPGTGLNEQFFGPGTRLTVL.

This chain links TRBV27 with TRBJ2-5; 7 bases agree with TRBD2. V dropped 0 bases and J dropped 7; count of bases not matched to a gene: 14. The CDR3 sequence is 17 residues long. Germline V CDR1 and CDR2: MNHEY, SMNVEV (reference sequence). The CDR3 nucleotides are TGTGCCAGCAGTTTATCGGGAGGGCGGGGGTCCCTCGGGACCCAGTACTTC. Protein: CASSLSGGRGSLGTQYF.

The rearrangement joins TRBV6-5 to TRBJ2-5, with D tentatively TRBD1 (6 bases). The CDR3 runs 12 residues. Germline V lookup: CDR1 MNHEY, CDR2 SVGAGI. Between the trimmed V and J ends, which lost 6 bases and 5 bases, there was a span of 10 bases. In DNA, the CDR3 is TGTGCCAGCAGGGCAGGGGAGGAGACCCAGTACTTC. As protein: CASRAGEETQYF.

Sample share makes this clone medium-sized. The chain joins TRBV5-6 to TRBJ1-5, with 7 bases fitting TRBD1. The CDR3 totals 16 residues. Germline V CDR1 and CDR2: SGHDT, YYEEEE. The V gene end was trimmed by 0 bases and the J gene end by 5 bases; junction bases not matched to a gene: 8. This CDR3 is CASSLEGGNLDQPQHF. In DNA form, the CDR3 reads TGTGCCAGCAGCTTGGAAGGGGGCAATTTGGATCAGCCCCAGCATTTT.

The rearrangement joins TRBV18 to TRBJ2-7; D might be TRBD1 or TRBD2, each matching 6 bases. The V and J ends lost 2 bases and 0 bases respectively, with 8 bases between them. Germline CDR1 and CDR2: KGHSH and LQKENI. This CDR3 is 14 amino acids long. DNA for the CDR3: TGTGCCAGCTCACCAGGGGGGCCCTCCTACGAGCAGTACTTC. It translates to CASSPGGPSYEQYF.

V usage is TRBV7-3 and J usage is TRBJ2-5, with TRBD1 as a possible D gene (6 bases). The V gene's germline CDR1 is SGHTA and CDR2 FQGTGA. This CDR3 region has 13 residues. Trimming pared 1 base from V and 11 bases from J, leaving 14 bases between. CDR3 sequence reads: CASSLMGAGEQYF. In nucleotides, the CDR3 is TGTGCCAGCAGCTTAATGGGGGCGGGTGAGCAGTACTTC. The full variable domain, completed using reference TRBV7-3 and TRBJ2-5, is GAGVSQTPSNKVTEKGKYVELRCDPISGHTALYWYRQSLGQGPEFLIYFQGTGAADDSGLPNDRFFAVRPEGSVSTLKIQRTERGDSAVYLCASSLMGAGEQYFGPGTRLLVL.

The V call is TRBV7-9, the J call TRBJ2-7; D might be TRBD2 (5 bases). The CDR3 runs 12 residues. Trimming removed 11 bases at V and 2 bases at J, with 13 bases between. CDR1 is SEHNR, CDR2 FQNEAQ, per germline (reference sequence). In nucleotides, the CDR3 is TGTGCCGGAGGAGGACTGACCTACGAGCAGTACTTC. Translation gives CAGGGLTYEQYF.

The V gene is TRBV29-1, the J gene TRBJ2-7; 7 bases agree with TRBD1. The germline gives CDR1 SQVTM, CDR2 ANQGSEA. Trimming at V came to 6 bases and at J to 2 bases, leaving 4 bases not matched to a gene. The CDR3 is made up of 12 amino acids. The CDR3 region is CSVRQGAYEQYF. For the CDR3, the DNA is TGCAGCGTCCGACAGGGAGCCTACGAGCAGTACTTC.

This clone was counted a single time. The chain recombines TRBV30 with TRBJ2-7, with unresolved D. The CDR3 extends over 12 amino acids. The germline CDR1 and CDR2 sequences are GTSNPN and SVGIG (reference sequence). V shed 3 bases and J shed 3 bases, with 9 bases lying between them. The CDR3 here is CAWRERSYEQYF. The CDR3 DNA is TGTGCCTGGAGGGAACGAAGCTACGAGCAGTACTTC.

The chain is built from TRBV6-5 and TRBJ2-3, with 12 bases lining up with TRBD2. Looked up from germline, CDR1 is MNHEY and CDR2 is SVGAGI. The CDR3 totals 15 residues. Trimming cost V 2 bases and J 4 bases; bases outside gene matches: 1. Here the CDR3 reads CASSYLAGGADTQYF. As DNA, the CDR3 is TGTGCCAGCAGTTACCTAGCGGGGGGGGCAGATACGCAGTATTTT.

A single count supports this clone. The chain links TRBV7-9 to TRBJ2-4, with D possibly matching TRBD1 (5 bases). The ends were cut back, 2 bases at V and 2 bases at J, with 19 bases in the middle. Germline V gives CDR1 SEHNR, CDR2 FQNEAQ (reference sequence). There are 18 residues in the CDR3. The CDR3 nucleotides are TGTGCCAGCAGCTTAAGCTGTAGGGGTGAGTTATCCAAAAACATTCAGTACTTC. Amino acid sequence: CASSLSCRGELSKNIQYF.

V is TRBV27 and J is TRBJ2-7; TRBD2 aligns across 7 bases. This CDR3 region has 14 residues. Germline assignment: CDR1 MNHEY and CDR2 SMNVEV (reference sequence). Trimming took 8 bases from V and 4 from J; bases not matched to a gene: 11. In DNA, the CDR3 is TGTGCCAGCTCCTTGGGGGGGGGAATTTACGAGCAGTACTTC. Translated: CASSLGGGIYEQYF.